In its sample, the clone carrying this T cell receptor beta chain was seen once. Only in-frame clones appear in the TCRdb table, and some are missing; sequencing was by immunoSEQ multiplex PCR. This sample has approximately 440,000 clones, with about 92% found just once. J was trimmed by 2 bases and V by 6 bases; bases with no gene match: 11. Germline CDR1 is SGHKS and CDR2 is YYEKEE (reference sequence). The CDR3 loop spans 17 amino acids. The sample belongs to a study of blood T cell repertoires in COVID-19. Source material: PBMCs or T cells enriched from blood (not recorded which). The receptor's source is a man younger than 35 who had recovered from COVID-19. This chain links TRBV5-5 with TRBJ1-6, with TRBD1 identical over 7 bases. In nucleotides, the CDR3 is TGTGCCAGCACACAATCAACCGGGACAGCCTATAATTCACCCCTCCACTTT. Translation: CASTQSTGTAYNSPLHF.